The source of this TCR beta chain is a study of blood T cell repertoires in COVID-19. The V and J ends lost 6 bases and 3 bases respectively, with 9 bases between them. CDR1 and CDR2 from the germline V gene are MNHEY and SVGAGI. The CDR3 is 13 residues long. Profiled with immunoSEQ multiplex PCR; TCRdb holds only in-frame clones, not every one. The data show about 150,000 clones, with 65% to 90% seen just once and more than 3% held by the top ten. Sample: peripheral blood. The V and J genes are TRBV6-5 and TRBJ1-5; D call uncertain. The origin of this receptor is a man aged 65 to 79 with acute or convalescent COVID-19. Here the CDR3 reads CASSAGFNQPQHF. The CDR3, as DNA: TGTGCCAGCAGCGCGGGGTTCAATCAGCCCCAGCATTTT.